The 27 T cell receptor beta chains presented below share a single source sample, sequenced in a study of metastatic and nonmetastatic thyroid tumors. From the PCR reads, TCRdb re-called clones with MiXCR. This table holds 25,000 or so clones, about 15% found once. Ahead of thyroid surgery, no patient had received treatment of any kind. The specimen was blood. The receptors shown here come from a male donor with papillary thyroid cancer or a benign thyroid nodule (not recorded which). Some clones in this sample may be carry-over from other donors' samples.

This clone appeared many times. CDR3 loop: CASSLRVSNTGELFF. CDR3 coding DNA: TGTGCCAGCAGCCTGAGGGTCTCTAACACCGGGGAGCTGTTTTTT. J is TRBJ2-2 and V is TRBV3-1, with D perhaps TRBD2 (5 bases). Germline CDR1 LGHDT, CDR2 YNNKEL (reference sequence). The CDR3 is 15 residues long. V was shortened by 4 bases and J by 2 bases, with 11 bases between the two germline ends.

About this clone: This may stem from a read error, because a much larger clone lies one nucleotide away. At the DNA level, this CDR3 is encoded by other sequences in the same sample as well. The V call is TRBV4-1, the J call TRBJ2-7; TRBD2 aligns across 7 bases. The CDR3 loop spans 17 amino acids. CDR1 MGHRA and CDR2 YSYEKL come from the germline V gene. This CDR3 reads CASSQGAIAGGTYEQYF. The CDR3 region has the DNA TGCGCCAGTAGCCAAGGGGCCATAGCGGGTGGTACCTACGAGCAGTACTTC.

The chain combines TRBV12-3 or TRBV12-4 with TRBJ1-1; D is undetermined. This CDR3 has 12 residues. V was clipped by 3 bases and J by 5 bases, with 7 bases between them. The CDR3 sequence: CASSFSRTEAFF. CDR3 coding DNA: TGTGCCAGCAGTTTTAGTAGGACTGAAGCTTTCTTT.

The chain employs TRBV30 and TRBJ1-1, with 7 bases aligning to TRBD1. The length of the CDR3 is 14 residues. The germline V gene has CDR1 GTSNPN and CDR2 SVGIG (reference sequence). V shed 0 bases, J shed 7 bases, and the junction held 8 bases outside the gene matches. The CDR3 nucleotides are TGTGCCTGGAGTGTCGGAGGGGGCTATTTTGAAGCTTTCTTT. Protein product: CAWSVGGGYFEAFF.

This clone was seen at least ten times. The same CDR3 is also encoded by other DNA sequences in this sample. The chain links TRBV9 to TRBJ2-1; TRBD2 might be the D (5 bases). V lost 0 bases, J lost 10 bases, and 17 bases lay in between. This CDR3 region has 15 residues. Germline V gene data show CDR1 as SGDLS and CDR2 as YYNGEE. CDR3 amino acids: CASSVELRGGNEQFF. In DNA form, the CDR3 reads TGTGCCAGCAGCGTAGAGTTACGGGGTGGGAACGAGCAGTTCTTC.

This clone was observed a few times. The chain is built from TRBV11-1 and TRBJ2-2, with 11 bases matching TRBD2. With 4 bases clipped from V and 3 bases from J, the junction kept 4 bases outside the gene matches. CDR1 SGHAT and CDR2 FQDESV come from the germline V gene (reference sequence). This CDR3 spans 16 amino acids. Written as DNA, the CDR3 is TGTGCCAGCAGCTCACTAGCGGGGGTATACACCGGGGAGCTGTTTTTT. Translating it yields CASSSLAGVYTGELFF.

The sample holds many counts of this clone. V and J are TRBV27 and TRBJ2-7; perhaps TRBD2 as D (6 bases). Germline-derived CDR1 and CDR2 are MNHEY and SMNVEV (reference sequence). The CDR3 loop spans 11 amino acids. The V end was cut by 6 bases, the J end by 3 bases, with 6 bases between. The CDR3 nucleotides read TGTGCCAGCAGGGGAGGCTACGAGCAGTACTTC. Amino acid sequence: CASRGGYEQYF.

In its sample, this clone was seen many times. The genes are TRBV18 and TRBJ2-3; no reliable D call. There are 12 residues in the CDR3. V lost 3 bases and J 2 bases, leaving 3 bases between the germline ends. Germline V CDR1 and CDR2: KGHSH, LQKENI. The CDR3, as DNA: TGTGCCAGCTCACCTTACACAGATACGCAGTATTTT. The encoded protein is CASSPYTDTQYF.

This chain uses TRBV11-1 with TRBJ2-3; 12 nucleotides line up with TRBD2. The CDR3 spans 16 residues. Germline loops: CDR1 SGHAT, CDR2 FQDESV (reference sequence). V dropped 2 bases and J dropped 6; count of bases not matched to a gene: 6. The CDR3 sequence: CASSLPLAGGGDTQYF. The DNA of the CDR3 is TGTGCCAGCAGCTTACCACTAGCGGGGGGTGGGGATACGCAGTATTTT.

At least ten counts were recorded for this clone. This chain joins TRBV24-1 and TRBJ2-1; 12 bases line up with TRBD2. J was trimmed by 8 bases and V by 6 bases; bases with no gene match: 19. This CDR3 has 19 amino acids. Germline CDR1 is KGHDR and CDR2 is SFDVKD. CDR3 loop: CATSQIPVASGRAWDEQFF. The CDR3 DNA reads TGTGCCACCAGTCAAATCCCGGTGGCTAGCGGGAGGGCCTGGGATGAGCAGTTCTTC.

The chain couples TRBV12-3 or TRBV12-4 to TRBJ1-1; no firm D call. The CDR3 extends over 15 amino acids. Trimming took 5 bases from V and 4 from J, leaving 17 bases between them. The CDR3 sequence: CASSPPPSRGTEAFF. CDR3 coding DNA: TGTGCCAGCAGTCCGCCCCCGTCCCGGGGCACTGAAGCTTTCTTT.

Comment on this clone: Relative to the germline gene, one junction end is altered; a read error may explain this. The V gene is TRBV5-3, the J gene TRBJ1-1; D uncertain. TRBV5-3 is identified as an open reading frame with a role that is uncertain. The CDR3 extends over 12 amino acids. CDR3 coding DNA: TGTGCCAGCAGCTTGGGGTACACTGAAGCTTTCTTT. Encoded protein: CASSLGYTEAFF.

This clone showed up many times. The chain is built from TRBV20-1 and TRBJ2-7, with a possible D match to TRBD1 (6 bases). The CDR3 length is 14 residues. V was shortened by 0 bases and J by 6 bases, with 15 bases between the two germline ends. CDR1 and CDR2 (germline): DFQATT, SNEGSKA (reference sequence). The CDR3 DNA follows: TGCAGTGCTAGAGATCGATGGACAGTAGTCGAGCAGTACTTC. Protein: CSARDRWTVVEQYF.

This clone was seen repeatedly, ten times or more. This sequence joins TRBV7-6 and TRBJ2-7; 7 bases align to TRBD1. Germline lookup yields CDR1 SGHVS and CDR2 FNYEAQ. The J segment lost 5 bases and the V segment lost 5 bases, leaving 0 bases of the junction unmatched. The CDR3 spans 11 residues. The chain's CDR3 is CASSTGDEQYF. DNA for the CDR3: TGTGCCAGCAGCACAGGGGACGAGCAGTACTTC.

This clone occurred many times. The rearrangement joins TRBV30 to TRBJ2-2, with 7 bases aligning to TRBD1. This CDR3 comprises 15 residues. V shed 7 bases, J shed 4 bases, and the junction held 12 bases outside the gene matches. CDR1 is GTSNPN and CDR2 is SVGIG in the germline V gene (reference sequence). The CDR3 coding sequence is TGTGCCTTGTCCCCCGGGACAGACCTCACCGGGGAGCTGTTTTTT. Translation gives CALSPGTDLTGELFF.

The V gene is TRBV4-1, the J gene TRBJ2-7, with D possibly being TRBD1 or TRBD2 (5 bases each). With 2 bases removed from V and 6 bases from J, the gap between germline ends came to 17 bases. Germline V lookup: CDR1 MGHRA, CDR2 YSYEKL. The CDR3 sequence is 15 residues long. This chain's CDR3 is CASSQTGQGVGEQYF. CDR3 DNA: TGCGCCAGCAGCCAAACGGGTCAGGGAGTGGGCGAGCAGTACTTC.

This clone was detected many times. The chain recombines TRBV2 with TRBJ1-2, with D perhaps TRBD1 (6 bases). Deletions cut 6 bases from V and 5 bases from J, with 10 bases between. The germline gives CDR1 SNHLY, CDR2 FYNNEI. This CDR3 region has 12 residues. The CDR3 DNA follows: TGTGCCAGCAGGACTCAGGGGTATGGCTACACCTTC. Translation gives CASRTQGYGYTF.

This clone was picked up many times. The J gene is TRBJ2-1, the V gene TRBV2; 11 nucleotides match TRBD2. The CDR3 sequence is 16 residues long. Germline CDR1 is SNHLY and CDR2 is FYNNEI. After removal of 8 bases from V and 7 bases from J, the junction contained 13 bases not matched to a gene. CDR3 in DNA: TGTGCCAGCGGACCCCCCCCTAGCGGGGGGTGGAATGAGCAGTTCTTC. Translating it yields CASGPPPSGGWNEQFF.

In this sample, this clone turned up once. Other DNA sequences of this sample code for an identical CDR3. The chain is built from TRBV4-1 and TRBJ2-7; 8 nucleotides agree with TRBD2. Looked up from germline, CDR1 is MGHRA and CDR2 is YSYEKL. This CDR3 spans 14 amino acids. V was clipped by 4 bases and J by 6 bases; unmatched bases: 8. The CDR3 DNA sequence: TGCGCCAGCAGCCCCGGGACTAGTGGGAGCGAGCAGTACTTC. The encoded protein is CASSPGTSGSEQYF.

Many counts were recorded for this clone. The CDR3 nucleotides are TGTGCTAGTGGCCCCCAGGGGGCAGAGACCCAGTACTTC. Amino acids: CASGPQGAETQYF. This chain links TRBV12-5 with TRBJ2-5; 8 bases align to TRBD1. Germline values: CDR1 LGHNT, CDR2 FRNRAP. J was trimmed by 4 bases and V by 6 bases; bases with no gene match: 4. This CDR3 spans 13 amino acids. Full variable domain (missing parts from reference TRBV12-5 and TRBJ2-5): DARVTQTPRHKVTEMGQEVTMRCQPILGHNTVFWYRQTMMQGLELLAYFRNRAPLDDSGMPKDRFSAEMPDATLATLKIQPSEPRDSAVYFCASGPQGAETQYFGPGTRLLVL.

The sample holds many counts of this clone. The CDR3 here is CSARASTENEQFF. CDR3 nucleotide sequence: TGCAGTGCTAGAGCCTCCACGGAGAATGAGCAGTTCTTC. V gene TRBV20-1 combines with J gene TRBJ2-1; no firm D call. This CDR3 contains 13 residues. Germline V gene sequence: CDR1 DFQATT, CDR2 SNEGSKA (reference sequence). Trimming took 1 base from V and 7 from J, leaving 11 bases between them.

This chain joins TRBV6-2 or TRBV6-3 and TRBJ2-6; D unresolved. V shed 0 bases and J shed 3 bases, with 3 bases lying between them. This CDR3 comprises 14 residues. Germline lookup yields CDR1 MNHEY and CDR2 SVGEGT. The CDR3 reads CASSYSGGANVLTF. The CDR3 DNA is TGTGCCAGCAGTTACTCAGGTGGGGCCAACGTCCTGACTTTC.

The sample holds many counts of this clone. The rearrangement joins TRBV24-1 to TRBJ1-1; possibly TRBD1 for D (5 bases). Trimming left V 10 bases short and J 4 bases short, with 18 bases between. Germline values: CDR1 KGHDR, CDR2 SFDVKD. The CDR3 contains 14 residues. CDR3 in DNA: TGTGCCACACGGGGCTTAGGGGAGTCCACTGAAGCTTTCTTT. Translated: CATRGLGESTEAFF.

This clone was observed at least ten times. This chain links TRBV6-1 with TRBJ2-5; D unclear. Trimming took off 5 bases at V and 5 bases at J, with 18 bases between the two ends. Germline loops: CDR1 MNHNS, CDR2 SASEGT. The CDR3 covers 15 residues. CDR3 sequence: CASSTTAVTLETQYF. In DNA, the CDR3 is TGTGCCAGCAGTACCACAGCTGTCACCCTGGAGACCCAGTACTTC.

At least ten counts were recorded for this clone. J is TRBJ1-1 and V is TRBV28, with TRBD1 identical over 7 bases. This CDR3 spans 13 amino acids. Germline loops: CDR1 MDHEN, CDR2 SYDVKM. The V and J ends lost 10 bases and 7 bases, in that order; junction bases with no gene match: 12. This chain's CDR3 is CATSLGQRSEAFF. DNA for the CDR3: TGTGCCACCAGCCTGGGACAGCGAAGTGAAGCTTTCTTT.

The chain carries TRBV7-3 and TRBJ2-5, with 7 positions matching TRBD1. The CDR3 is 15 amino acids. V shed 4 bases and J 3 bases; nucleotides not matched to a gene: 8. From germline, CDR1 is SGHTA and CDR2 FQGTGA. The CDR3 loop is CASSSHGQAKETQYF. CDR3 in DNA: TGTGCCAGCAGCTCCCACGGACAGGCAAAAGAGACCCAGTACTTC.

The rearrangement joins TRBV20-1 to TRBJ2-7; D might be TRBD2 (5 bases). CDR1 and CDR2 from the germline V gene are DFQATT and SNEGSKA (reference sequence). The V end was cut by 0 bases, the J end by 7 bases, with 10 bases between. The CDR3 sequence is 12 residues long. The CDR3 spells CSARDVPGEQYF. CDR3 DNA: TGCAGTGCTAGAGATGTACCGGGGGAGCAGTACTTC.